A selection of T cell receptor beta chains follows, all from one sample in a study of shared clonotypes between healthy human individuals. The method was immunoSEQ multiplex PCR; TCRdb's version includes in-frame clones alone and lacks a portion of them. The sample consists of 500,000 to 550,000 clones, around 95% of them appearing once. Sequenced sample: naive CD4+ T cells sorted from blood. The receptor set was obtained from a woman younger than 45 in good health. Each CDR3 is given with its conserved first and last residue. The D gene is left open where the match is weak. Only part of the rows carry a size: once, few, many, or a class if the clone is expanded.

CDR3 DNA: TGTGCCAGCAGCCAGGAGTTGGGCGAGCAGTACTTC
CDR3 protein: CASSQELGEQYF
V gene: TRBV7-9
D gene: .
clone size: .
J gene: TRBJ2-7

CDR3 DNA: TGTGCCAGCATTCGACTATCCGTGGACATTCAGTACTTC
CDR3 protein: CASIRLSVDIQYF
V gene: TRBV7-3
D gene: .
clone size: .
J gene: TRBJ2-4

CDR3 DNA: TGCAGCGTTGCCGTCCTTTTGGAGCCTGAGCAGTTCTTC
CDR3 protein: CSVAVLLEPEQFF
V gene: TRBV29-1
D gene: .
clone size: .
J gene: TRBJ2-1

CDR3 DNA: TGTGCCAGCAGCTTATATCTCGACAGCAACCAAGAGACCCAGTACTTC
CDR3 protein: CASSLYLDSNQETQYF
V gene: TRBV6-6
D gene: .
clone size: .
J gene: TRBJ2-5

CDR3 DNA: TGTGCCAGCAGACCAACCGGGACAGGGTCGAAGTGGGAAGGCTACACCTTC
CDR3 protein: CASRPTGTGSKWEGYTF
V gene: TRBV27
D gene: TRBD1
clone size: .
J gene: TRBJ1-2

CDR3 DNA: TGTGCCAGCAGTTTAGTTCTAGCCCAAGAGACCCAGTACTTC
CDR3 protein: CASSLVLAQETQYF
V gene: TRBV28
D gene: .
clone size: .
J gene: TRBJ2-5

CDR3 DNA: TGTGCCACTGATACAGGGAGGAACGAGCAGTACTTC
CDR3 protein: CATDTGRNEQYF
V gene: TRBV19
D gene: .
clone size: once
J gene: TRBJ2-7

CDR3 DNA: TGTGCCAGCACCCCGGGACGGGACAATGAGCAGTTCTTC
CDR3 protein: CASTPGRDNEQFF
V gene: TRBV28
D gene: .
clone size: .
J gene: TRBJ2-1

CDR3 DNA: TGTGCCAGCAGTGAAGCCCTGACAGGCAACTATGGCTACACCTTC
CDR3 protein: CASSEALTGNYGYTF
V gene: TRBV6-1
D gene: .
clone size: .
J gene: TRBJ1-2

CDR3 DNA: TGTGCCAGCAGCTTAAGTTCTTCTAGCGACTCCTACAATGAGCAGTTCTTC
CDR3 protein: CASSLSSSSDSYNEQFF
V gene: TRBV11-3
D gene: .
clone size: .
J gene: TRBJ2-1

CDR3 DNA: TGTGCCTGGAGCCCGGGAGCAGCACCAAGACTTAAGGGCAATCAGCCCCAGCATTTT
CDR3 protein: CAWSPGAAPRLKGNQPQHF
V gene: TRBV30
D gene: .
clone size: .
J gene: TRBJ1-5

CDR3 DNA: TGCGCCAGCTCCAAGCGGGTGCTAGCGGGAGAAGGAAGCACAGATACGCAGTATTTT
CDR3 protein: CASSKRVLAGEGSTDTQYF
V gene: TRBV10-1
D gene: TRBD2
clone size: .
J gene: TRBJ2-3

CDR3 DNA: TGCGCCAGCAGCTTGGGGCTGAACTCCTACAATGAGCAGTTCTTC
CDR3 protein: CASSLGLNSYNEQFF
V gene: TRBV5-1
D gene: .
clone size: .
J gene: TRBJ2-1

CDR3 DNA: TGTGCCAGCAGAACTAGAGGCACCGGGGAGCTGTTTTTT
CDR3 protein: CASRTRGTGELFF
V gene: TRBV28
D gene: .
clone size: .
J gene: TRBJ2-2

CDR3 DNA: TGCGCCAGCAGCTTGGGTAGCGGGAGGAATGAGCAGTTCTTC
CDR3 protein: CASSLGSGRNEQFF
V gene: TRBV5-1
D gene: TRBD2
clone size: once
J gene: TRBJ2-1

CDR3 DNA: TGTGCCAGCAGCTCGAGGGACAGGGGTTCCTACGAGCAGTACTTC
CDR3 protein: CASSSRDRGSYEQYF
V gene: TRBV11-2
D gene: TRBD1
clone size: .
J gene: TRBJ2-7

CDR3 DNA: TGTGCCAGCACCGTCTGGGCTGAAGCTTTCTTT
CDR3 protein: CASTVWAEAFF
V gene: TRBV6-1
D gene: .
clone size: .
J gene: TRBJ1-1

CDR3 DNA: TGTGCCAGCAGCTTGGTGGGACCGAGCTATGGCTACACCTTC
CDR3 protein: CASSLVGPSYGYTF
V gene: TRBV7-9
D gene: .
clone size: .
J gene: TRBJ1-2

CDR3 DNA: TGTGCCAGCAGCTTAGCGAGCCGGTCCCGTGAGCAGTTCTTC
CDR3 protein: CASSLASRSREQFF
V gene: TRBV7-8
D gene: .
clone size: .
J gene: TRBJ2-1

CDR3 DNA: TGTGCCTGGAGGATAGCGGGAGGGCTCGGGGCCAACGTCCTGACTTTC
CDR3 protein: CAWRIAGGLGANVLTF
V gene: TRBV30
D gene: TRBD2
clone size: .
J gene: TRBJ2-6

CDR3 DNA: TGCAGCGTGGGACTAGCGGGAGGTTACGAGCAGTACTTC
CDR3 protein: CSVGLAGGYEQYF
V gene: TRBV29-1
D gene: TRBD2
clone size: .
J gene: TRBJ2-7

CDR3 DNA: TGTGCCAGCAGTACAGGGACCTACGAGCAGTACTTC
CDR3 protein: CASSTGTYEQYF
V gene: TRBV6-1
D gene: .
clone size: .
J gene: TRBJ2-7

CDR3 DNA: TGTGCCAGCAGTCCCCTAGGAGGCCACTCTGGAAACACCATATATTTT
CDR3 protein: CASSPLGGHSGNTIYF
V gene: TRBV28
D gene: .
clone size: .
J gene: TRBJ1-3

CDR3 DNA: TGTGCCAGCAGCTTGGGACAGGGTTTAAGGAACCAAGCTTTCTTT
CDR3 protein: CASSLGQGLRNQAFF
V gene: TRBV7-9
D gene: TRBD1
clone size: .
J gene: TRBJ1-1

CDR3 DNA: TGTGCCAGCAGCTTAGGTTTCGGGGGGCAGGGCGAGCAGTACTTC
CDR3 protein: CASSLGFGGQGEQYF
V gene: TRBV7-9
D gene: .
clone size: .
J gene: TRBJ2-7

CDR3 DNA: TGTGCCAGCAGTGACAGGACTGTTGGCTACACCTTC
CDR3 protein: CASSDRTVGYTF
V gene: TRBV6-6
D gene: .
clone size: .
J gene: TRBJ1-2

CDR3 DNA: TGTGCCAGCAGGGACGGGCCTTCTAGCACAGATACGCAGTATTTT
CDR3 protein: CASRDGPSSTDTQYF
V gene: TRBV28
D gene: .
clone size: .
J gene: TRBJ2-3

CDR3 DNA: TGTGCCAGCTCACCCCTAGCGGGGTACTACGAGCAGTACTTC
CDR3 protein: CASSPLAGYYEQYF
V gene: TRBV18
D gene: TRBD2
clone size: .
J gene: TRBJ2-7

CDR3 DNA: TGTGCCAGCAGTTCAGGACTAGCGGGCACAGATACGCAGTATTTT
CDR3 protein: CASSSGLAGTDTQYF
V gene: TRBV6-5
D gene: TRBD2
clone size: .
J gene: TRBJ2-3

CDR3 DNA: TGTGCCAGTAGTATGAGGCTAGCTGTTATCTATGAGCAGTTCTTC
CDR3 protein: CASSMRLAVIYEQFF
V gene: TRBV19
D gene: .
clone size: .
J gene: TRBJ2-1

CDR3 DNA: TGTGCCAGCAGACCCGGTACTAGCGCTTTCTACGAGCAGTACTTC
CDR3 protein: CASRPGTSAFYEQYF
V gene: TRBV28
D gene: TRBD2
clone size: .
J gene: TRBJ2-7

CDR3 DNA: TGTGCCAGCAGGACAGACCCCTATGGCTACACCTTC
CDR3 protein: CASRTDPYGYTF
V gene: TRBV6-5
D gene: .
clone size: .
J gene: TRBJ1-2

CDR3 DNA: TGTGCCAGCAGCTTAAACAGGGCAAACACCGGGGAGCTGTTTTTT
CDR3 protein: CASSLNRANTGELFF
V gene: TRBV7-3
D gene: .
clone size: .
J gene: TRBJ2-2

CDR3 DNA: TGTGCCAGCTCAAAGACAGGGCGCTATCCAAACACTGAAGCTTTCTTT
CDR3 protein: CASSKTGRYPNTEAFF
V gene: TRBV18
D gene: TRBD1
clone size: .
J gene: TRBJ1-1

CDR3 DNA: TGTGCCAGCCCAGGACTAGCGGGACCCTACGAGCAGTACTTC
CDR3 protein: CASPGLAGPYEQYF
V gene: TRBV7-9
D gene: TRBD2
clone size: .
J gene: TRBJ2-7

CDR3 DNA: TGCGCCAGCAGCACCCGTATCGCGGGACACCCGGGGGACACTGAAGCTTTCTTT
CDR3 protein: CASSTRIAGHPGDTEAFF
V gene: TRBV4-1
D gene: .
clone size: .
J gene: TRBJ1-1

CDR3 DNA: TGTGCCAGCAATCCTGGGACAGGGGGCCGGGAGACCCAGTACTTC
CDR3 protein: CASNPGTGGRETQYF
V gene: TRBV7-9
D gene: TRBD1
clone size: .
J gene: TRBJ2-5

CDR3 DNA: TGCAGCGCGGGACAGGAGAACACCGGGGAGCTGTTTTTT
CDR3 protein: CSAGQENTGELFF
V gene: TRBV29-1
D gene: TRBD1
clone size: few
J gene: TRBJ2-2

CDR3 DNA: TGCGCCAGCAGCCAAGATCCCGGGACAGTGAATGGCTACACCTTC
CDR3 protein: CASSQDPGTVNGYTF
V gene: TRBV4-1
D gene: TRBD1
clone size: .
J gene: TRBJ1-2

CDR3 DNA: TGTGCCAGCAGCATCAGGATTGCCTACGAGCAGTACTTC
CDR3 protein: CASSIRIAYEQYF
V gene: TRBV7-8
D gene: .
clone size: .
J gene: TRBJ2-7